The T cell receptor (beta chain) under discussion was sequenced for a study of T-cell memory formation after mild COVID-19. The wider study: In these data, TCR clusters were largely donor specific. Findings and caveats of the study: Pre-infection memory carried some responding clones, suggesting that cross-reactive memory joined. Of the contracting clones, CD4+ ones lay mainly in CM and EM, and CD8+ ones in EMRA. A balance of CD4 and CD8 characterized clones contracting day 15 to 85, whereas later expanders leaned CD4+.

This clonotype was seen a handful of times. Its antigen is unknown. The CDR3 sequence is 16 residues long. Germline CDR1 is SGHRS and CDR2 is YFSETQ. Trimming cost V 4 bases and J 5 bases; bases outside gene matches: 6. TCRdb fed the 5' RACE reads into MiXCR, producing one record per CDR3 protein. The profile shows roughly 480,000 distinct CDR3 sequences, 20% to 30% of them singletons. Sequencing used PBMCs or a T cell subset sorted from them (not recorded which). The TCR comes from an adult woman who had mild COVID-19 (a few samples of this study predate the infection). Cell type and time point are not known. This sequence joins TRBV5-1 and TRBJ2-3; 14 bases are shared with TRBD2. CDR3 amino acids: CASSRGLAGEVDTQYF. CDR3 bases: TGCGCCAGCAGCCGGGGACTAGCGGGAGAGGTAGATACGCAGTATTTT.